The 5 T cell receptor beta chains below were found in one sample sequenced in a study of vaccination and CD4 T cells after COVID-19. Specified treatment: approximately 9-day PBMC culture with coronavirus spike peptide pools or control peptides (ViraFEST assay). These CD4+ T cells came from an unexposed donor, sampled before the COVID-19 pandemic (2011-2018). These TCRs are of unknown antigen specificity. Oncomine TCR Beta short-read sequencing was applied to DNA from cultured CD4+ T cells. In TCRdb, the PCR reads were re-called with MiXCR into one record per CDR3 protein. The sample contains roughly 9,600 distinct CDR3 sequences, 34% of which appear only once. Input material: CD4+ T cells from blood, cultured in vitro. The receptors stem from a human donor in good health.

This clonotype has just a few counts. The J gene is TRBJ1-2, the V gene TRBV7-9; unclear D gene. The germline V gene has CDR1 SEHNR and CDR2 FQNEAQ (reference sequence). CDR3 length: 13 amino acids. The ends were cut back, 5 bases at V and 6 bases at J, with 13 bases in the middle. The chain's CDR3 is CASSLQLENGYTF. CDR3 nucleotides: TGTGCCAGCAGCCTCCAGCTTGAGAATGGCTACACCTTC.

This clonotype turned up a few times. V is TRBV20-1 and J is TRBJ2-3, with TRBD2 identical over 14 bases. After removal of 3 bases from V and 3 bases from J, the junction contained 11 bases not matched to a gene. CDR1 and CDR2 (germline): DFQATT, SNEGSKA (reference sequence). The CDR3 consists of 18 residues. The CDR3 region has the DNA TGCAGTGCTAGCGGGCTTGGGACTAGCGGGGGAAGTACAGATACGCAGTATTTT. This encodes CSASGLGTSGGSTDTQYF.

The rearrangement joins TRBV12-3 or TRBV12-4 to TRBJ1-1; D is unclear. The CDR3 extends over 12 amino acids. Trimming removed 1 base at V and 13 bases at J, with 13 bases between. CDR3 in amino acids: CASSLGVGRDFF. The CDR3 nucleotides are TGTGCCAGCAGTTTAGGAGTGGGGAGGGATTTCTTT.

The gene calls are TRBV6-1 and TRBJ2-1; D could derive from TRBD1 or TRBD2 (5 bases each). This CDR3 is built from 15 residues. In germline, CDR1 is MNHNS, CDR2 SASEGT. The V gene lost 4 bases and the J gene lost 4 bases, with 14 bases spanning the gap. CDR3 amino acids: CASSVPGRIYNEQFF. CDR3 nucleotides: TGTGCCAGCAGTGTTCCGGGACGGATTTACAATGAGCAGTTCTTC.

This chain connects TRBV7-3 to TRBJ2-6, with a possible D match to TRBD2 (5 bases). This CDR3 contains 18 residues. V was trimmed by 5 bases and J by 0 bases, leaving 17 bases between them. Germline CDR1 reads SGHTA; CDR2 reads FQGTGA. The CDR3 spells CASSPHGGSLSGANVLTF. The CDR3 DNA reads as TGTGCCAGCAGCCCGCACGGTGGGAGCCTCTCTGGGGCCAACGTCCTGACTTTC.